This TCR beta chain was sequenced for a study of early stage breast cancer tumors. Findings and limits, study-wide: Enriched TCRB sequences shared across patients were mostly commonly generated sequences.

Germline V gives CDR1 SGHKS, CDR2 YYEKEE (reference sequence). This CDR3 region has 11 residues. With 2 bases removed from V and 3 bases from J, the gap between germline ends came to 3 bases. The protocol was immunoSEQ multiplex PCR, while the TCRdb copy is restricted to in-frame clones and leaves out a portion. In the table there are 45,000 to 60,000 clones, 80% to 95% of which are singletons. Comment on this clone: What it recognizes is unknown.

The sequenced sample consisted of blood. The sequence was collected from a person aged 65-85 years with breast cancer. The genes are TRBV5-5 and TRBJ2-7; D uncertain. The DNA for the CDR3 is TGTGCCAGCAGCTTCAGCTACGAGCAGTACTTC. This translates into CASSFSYEQYF.